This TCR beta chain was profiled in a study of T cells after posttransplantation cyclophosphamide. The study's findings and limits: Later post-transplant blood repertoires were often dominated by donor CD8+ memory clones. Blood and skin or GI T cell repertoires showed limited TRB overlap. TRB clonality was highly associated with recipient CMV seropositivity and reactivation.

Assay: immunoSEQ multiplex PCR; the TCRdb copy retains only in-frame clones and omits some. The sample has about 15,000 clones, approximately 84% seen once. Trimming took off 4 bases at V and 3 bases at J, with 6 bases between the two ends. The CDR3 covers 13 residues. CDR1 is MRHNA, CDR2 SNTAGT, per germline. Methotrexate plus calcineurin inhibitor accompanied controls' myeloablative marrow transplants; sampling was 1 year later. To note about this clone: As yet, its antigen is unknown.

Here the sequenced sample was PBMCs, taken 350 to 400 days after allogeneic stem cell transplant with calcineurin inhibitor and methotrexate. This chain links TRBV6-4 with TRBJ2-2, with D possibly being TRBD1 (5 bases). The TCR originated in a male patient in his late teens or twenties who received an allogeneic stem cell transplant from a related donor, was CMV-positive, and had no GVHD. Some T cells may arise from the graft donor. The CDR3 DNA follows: TGTGCCAGCAGTGCCAGGGACACCGGGGAGCTGTTTTTT. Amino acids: CASSARDTGELFF.